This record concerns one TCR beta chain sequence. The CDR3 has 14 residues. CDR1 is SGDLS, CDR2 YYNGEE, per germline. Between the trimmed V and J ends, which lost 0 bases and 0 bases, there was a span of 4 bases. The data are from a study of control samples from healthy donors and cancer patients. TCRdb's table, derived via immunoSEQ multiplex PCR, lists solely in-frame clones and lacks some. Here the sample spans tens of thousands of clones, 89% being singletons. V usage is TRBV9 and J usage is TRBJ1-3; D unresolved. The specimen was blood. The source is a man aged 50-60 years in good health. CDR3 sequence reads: CASSVGSSGNTIYF. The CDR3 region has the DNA TGTGCCAGCAGCGTAGGGAGCTCTGGAAACACCATATATTTT.